Below, one T cell receptor beta chain is given with its context. This entry is derived from a study of blood T cell repertoires in COVID-19. Germline V CDR1 and CDR2: ENHRY, SYGVKD. This CDR3 is built from 15 residues. V dropped 3 bases and J dropped 5; count of bases not matched to a gene: 7. The protocol was immunoSEQ multiplex PCR, while the TCRdb copy is restricted to in-frame clones and leaves out a portion. The table lists 150,000 to 180,000 clones, around 84% of them singletons. The material sequenced was peripheral blood. This rearrangement joins TRBV10-3 to TRBJ2-7; the match to TRBD2 covers 10 bases. The source of this sequence is a woman between 45 and 60 years old with acute or convalescent COVID-19. CDR3 loop: CAISDSGLAVHEQYF. CDR3 nucleotides: TGTGCCATCAGTGATTCCGGACTAGCGGTCCACGAGCAGTACTTC.